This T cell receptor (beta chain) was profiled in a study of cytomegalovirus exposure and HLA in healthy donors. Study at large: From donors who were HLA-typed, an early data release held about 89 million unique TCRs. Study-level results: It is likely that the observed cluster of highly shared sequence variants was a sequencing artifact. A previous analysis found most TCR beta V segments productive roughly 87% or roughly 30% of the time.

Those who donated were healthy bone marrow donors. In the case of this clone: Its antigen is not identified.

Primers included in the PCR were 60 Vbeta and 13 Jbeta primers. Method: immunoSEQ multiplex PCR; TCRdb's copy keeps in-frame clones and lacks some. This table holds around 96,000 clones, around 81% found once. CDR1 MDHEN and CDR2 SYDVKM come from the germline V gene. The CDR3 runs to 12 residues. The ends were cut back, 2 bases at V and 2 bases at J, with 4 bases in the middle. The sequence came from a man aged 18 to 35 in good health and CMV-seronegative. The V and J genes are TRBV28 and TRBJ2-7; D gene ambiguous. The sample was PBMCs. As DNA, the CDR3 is TGTGCCAGCAGTTTACCCACCTACGAGCAGTACTTC. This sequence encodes CASSLPTYEQYF.